These 3 T cell receptor beta chains were all obtained from the same sample, sequenced in a study of T-cell memory formation after mild COVID-19. TCRdb independently ran MiXCR on the 5' RACE reads; one entry per CDR3 protein. The repertoire holds about 610,000 distinct CDR3 sequences, 15% to 20% seen once, with roughly 8% in the top ten. Sequencing was performed on PBMCs or a T cell subset sorted from them (not recorded which). The receptor set was obtained from an adult woman who had mild COVID-19 (a few samples of this study predate the infection). Cell type and time point are not known.

This clonotype appeared a few times. CDR3 loop: CASNQPTGHYEQYF. CDR3 sequence (DNA): TGTGCCAGCAACCAACCGACTGGGCACTACGAGCAGTACTTC. The chain recombines TRBV6-2 or TRBV6-3 with TRBJ2-7; D remains unclear. V shed 7 bases and J shed 3 bases, with 16 bases lying between them. Looked up from germline, CDR1 is MNHEY and CDR2 is SVGEGT. This CDR3 spans 14 amino acids.

Only a few counts were recorded for this clonotype. The CDR3 spells CASSLGAGGPNEQFF. The DNA for the CDR3 is TGTGCCAGCAGCTTAGGGGCGGGAGGGCCAAATGAGCAGTTCTTC. The chain is built from TRBV7-9 and TRBJ2-1, with 9 bases aligning to TRBD2. The CDR3 sequence is 15 residues long. The V gene end was trimmed by 1 base and the J gene end by 7 bases; junction bases not matched to a gene: 5. Per the germline V gene, CDR1 is SEHNR and CDR2 is FQNEAQ (reference sequence).

The table lists this clonotype with many counts. The chain couples TRBV14 to TRBJ1-1, with TRBD1 identical over 8 bases. The CDR3 totals 16 residues. Germline loops: CDR1 SGHDN, CDR2 FVKESK. The V segment lost 2 bases and the J segment 2 bases; nucleotides outside the gene matches: 7. CDR3 DNA: TGTGCCAGCAGCCAATCCAGGGGGCTAGGTAACACTGAAGCTTTCTTT. Translated: CASSQSRGLGNTEAFF.